This T cell receptor beta chain was sequenced for a study of kidney transplant recipient with SARS-CoV-2 infection. The length of the CDR3 is 17 residues. TCRdb re-derived calls from the reads in MiXCR, one entry per CDR3 protein. This sample carries approximately 250,000 distinct CDR3 sequences, under 30% of them seen once, and the ten largest clones take around 7.8%. The chain uses TRBV21-1 and TRBJ2-3. TRBV21-1 constitutes a pseudogene. The input for sequencing was a blood sample, taken at baseline and on day 111 from a kidney transplant recipient. The receptor's source is a young adult male patient who had COVID-19 and was a kidney transplant recipient. These T cells may partly come from the graft donor. The CDR3, as DNA: TGTGGCAGCAGATATACGGTAGCTACAGTCATGCAAGATACGCAGTATTTT. Its translation is CGSRYTVATVMQDTQYF.